These 17 T cell receptor beta chains came from one sample sequenced in a study of T cells in Graves' hyperthyroidism and ophthalmopathy. RNA transcripts yielded amplified TCR beta CDR3 regions. An initial round of RT-PCR targeting the TCR CDR3 relied on the HTBI primer set. A single record per CDR3 protein comes from TCRdb applying MiXCR to the multiplex PCR reads. The data contain about 520,000 distinct CDR3 sequences, approximately 25% of them seen just once; the ten biggest clones take up approximately 10%. The sequenced material came from blood. The receptors derive from a young woman with Graves' ophthalmopathy.

This clonotype showed up just a few times. The V and J genes are TRBV20-1 and TRBJ2-7, with D unclear. This CDR3 contains 15 residues. Germline values: CDR1 DFQATT, CDR2 SNEGSKA (reference sequence). V lost 1 base, J lost 5 bases, and 18 bases lay in between. The CDR3 coding sequence is TGCAGTGCTAGAGCCATCGGTCGGCGTGGTGACGAGCAGTACTTC. It codes for CSARAIGRRGDEQYF.

There are many counts of this clonotype. This sequence joins TRBV7-2 and TRBJ2-7; TRBD2 is a possible D gene (6 bases). The CDR3 is 13 amino acids. Trimming left V 1 base short and J 5 bases short, with 9 bases between. Germline V gene sequence: CDR1 SGHTA, CDR2 FQGNSA. CDR3 residues: CASSLGGVNEQYF. CDR3 nucleotide sequence: TGTGCCAGCAGCTTAGGGGGGGTCAACGAGCAGTACTTC.

In its sample, this clonotype was seen many times. This chain connects TRBV20-1 to TRBJ2-7; D remains ambiguous. The germline V gene has CDR1 DFQATT and CDR2 SNEGSKA (reference sequence). There are 11 residues in the CDR3. The V end was cut by 5 bases, the J end by 1 base, with 6 bases between. CDR3 DNA: TGCAGTGCTGACGGATCCTACGAGCAGTACTTC. Translated, it gives CSADGSYEQYF.

This clonotype was observed at least ten times. The chain recombines TRBV7-6 with TRBJ1-1; D call uncertain. Germline V lookup: CDR1 SGHVS, CDR2 FNYEAQ. V shed 4 bases and J shed 4 bases, with 10 bases lying between them. The CDR3 is 13 residues long. The CDR3 DNA reads TGTGCCAGCAGCTCGCCGGGTGCCACTGAAGCTTTCTTT. Protein product: CASSSPGATEAFF.

This chain connects TRBV6-1 to TRBJ1-2, with D possibly matching TRBD1 (6 bases). V was cut by 6 bases and J by 8 bases, with 16 bases left in between. CDR1 is MNHNS and CDR2 is SASEGT in the germline V gene. This CDR3 contains 13 residues. DNA for the CDR3: TGTGCCAGCAGATCAGGACAGAGCCGGGGCTACACCTTC. It codes for CASRSGQSRGYTF.

In this sample, this clonotype turned up a few times. The CDR3 sequence is CASSLVKGDTEAFF. CDR3 bases: TGCGCCAGCAGCTTGGTGAAGGGGGACACTGAAGCTTTCTTT. J is TRBJ1-1 and V is TRBV5-1; possible D gene TRBD1, 6 bases. Germline V gives CDR1 SGHRS, CDR2 YFSETQ. Trimming took off 0 bases at V and 3 bases at J, with 9 bases between the two ends. The CDR3 runs to 14 residues.

The rearrangement uses TRBV12-3 or TRBV12-4 and TRBJ2-7; 10 bases line up with TRBD2. The CDR3 extends over 15 amino acids. J was trimmed by 2 bases and V by 5 bases; bases with no gene match: 6. The CDR3 here is CASSTTLAGAYEQYF. As DNA, the CDR3 is TGTGCCAGCAGTACGACCCTAGCGGGGGCCTACGAGCAGTACTTC.

The chain combines TRBV7-9 with TRBJ2-6; D call uncertain. Germline CDR1 reads SEHNR; CDR2 reads FQNEAQ (reference sequence). This CDR3 comprises 15 residues. V lost 5 bases to trimming and J lost 0 bases, with 8 bases between them. The CDR3 loop reads CASSPQYSGANVLTF. The CDR3 coding sequence is TGTGCCAGCAGCCCACAGTACTCTGGGGCCAACGTCCTGACTTTC.

This clonotype was counted ten times or more. This rearrangement joins TRBV2 to TRBJ1-1, with D possibly being TRBD1 (5 bases). Trimming cost V 7 bases and J 4 bases, with 13 bases left between them. The CDR3 length is 13 residues. Germline values: CDR1 SNHLY, CDR2 FYNNEI. The CDR3 DNA is TGTGCCAGCACCTTAGGGGAGGGCACTGAAGCTTTCTTT. It encodes CASTLGEGTEAFF.

This clonotype has more than one count but fewer than ten. The chain uses TRBV28 and TRBJ1-2; perhaps TRBD1 as D (5 bases). The V and J ends lost 2 bases and 8 bases respectively, with 12 bases between them. CDR1 is MDHEN and CDR2 is SYDVKM in the germline V gene. The CDR3 spans 13 residues. The CDR3 loop reads CASSLGGQGGYTF. DNA for the CDR3: TGTGCCAGCAGTTTAGGCGGGCAGGGAGGCTACACCTTC.

This clonotype came up many times. V usage is TRBV5-1 and J usage is TRBJ2-2; TRBD1 is a possible D gene (5 bases). Between the trimmed V and J ends, which lost 0 bases and 5 bases, there was a span of 14 bases. CDR1 is SGHRS and CDR2 is YFSETQ in the germline V gene. The CDR3 runs 16 residues. The CDR3 DNA reads as TGCGCCAGCAGCTTGGAAGACGGCCCAGGGACCGGGGAGCTGTTTTTT. Encoded protein: CASSLEDGPGTGELFF.

This clonotype appeared many times. The chain employs TRBV7-8 and TRBJ1-1; a possible D gene is TRBD1 (5 bases). Trimming took 1 base from V and 0 from J, leaving 12 bases between them. Germline V gene lookup returns CDR1 SGHVS and CDR2 FQNEAQ. CDR3 size: 16 residues. CDR3: CASSLVGGGMNTEAFF. CDR3 bases: TGTGCCAGCAGCTTAGTGGGGGGAGGCATGAACACTGAAGCTTTCTTT. Complete variable domain (other parts from reference TRBV7-8 and TRBJ1-1): GAGVSQSPRYKVAKRGQDVALRCDPISGHVSLFWYQQALGQGPEFLTYFQNEAQLDKSGLPSDRFFAERPEGSVSTLKIQRTQQEDSAVYLCASSLVGGGMNTEAFFGQGTRLTVV.

This clonotype showed up just a few times. Just one base apart from a much larger clone, this may be a read error. The chain recombines TRBV6-1 with TRBJ2-7; 7 positions match TRBD1. The germline CDR1 and CDR2 sequences are MNHNS and SASEGT. This CDR3 comprises 13 residues. After removal of 6 bases from V and 3 bases from J, the junction contained 5 bases not matched to a gene. DNA for the CDR3: TGTGCCAGCAGCCGGGACAGTATCTACGAGCAGTACTTC. Its protein product is CASSRDSIYEQYF.

This clonotype was seen a handful of times. V and J are TRBV15 and TRBJ2-5; no clear D. Per germline, CDR1 LNHNV and CDR2 YYDKDF (reference sequence). This CDR3 is built from 14 residues. Trimming stripped 5 bases from V and 2 bases from J, with 12 bases between. The CDR3 spells CATSGLGRQETQYF. In DNA, the CDR3 is TGTGCCACCAGCGGCCTCGGACGTCAAGAGACCCAGTACTTC.

The sample holds a few counts of this clonotype. The gene calls are TRBV12-3 or TRBV12-4 and TRBJ2-5; D is undetermined. The CDR3 is 13 amino acids. Trimming stripped 2 bases from V and 2 bases from J, with 6 bases between. For the CDR3, the DNA is TGTGCCAGCAGTTTATCAGATCAAGAGACCCAGTACTTC. It codes for CASSLSDQETQYF.

The chain links TRBV5-1 to TRBJ2-3; D may be TRBD2 (6 bases). Trimming cost V 0 bases and J 6 bases, with 8 bases left between them. Germline V gene data show CDR1 as SGHRS and CDR2 as YFSETQ. The CDR3 totals 13 residues. CDR3 amino acids: CASSLDGTDTQYF. For the CDR3, the DNA is TGCGCCAGCAGCTTGGATGGGACTGATACGCAGTATTTT.

This clonotype was counted at least ten times. This rearrangement joins TRBV19 to TRBJ2-7, with D unclear. This CDR3 region has 13 residues. Trimming took off 1 base at V and 3 bases at J, with 7 bases between the two ends. Germline loops: CDR1 LNHDA, CDR2 SQIVND (reference sequence). The DNA of the CDR3 is TGTGCCAGTAGTATAGGGCGGATCTACGAGCAGTACTTC. It yields the protein CASSIGRIYEQYF.